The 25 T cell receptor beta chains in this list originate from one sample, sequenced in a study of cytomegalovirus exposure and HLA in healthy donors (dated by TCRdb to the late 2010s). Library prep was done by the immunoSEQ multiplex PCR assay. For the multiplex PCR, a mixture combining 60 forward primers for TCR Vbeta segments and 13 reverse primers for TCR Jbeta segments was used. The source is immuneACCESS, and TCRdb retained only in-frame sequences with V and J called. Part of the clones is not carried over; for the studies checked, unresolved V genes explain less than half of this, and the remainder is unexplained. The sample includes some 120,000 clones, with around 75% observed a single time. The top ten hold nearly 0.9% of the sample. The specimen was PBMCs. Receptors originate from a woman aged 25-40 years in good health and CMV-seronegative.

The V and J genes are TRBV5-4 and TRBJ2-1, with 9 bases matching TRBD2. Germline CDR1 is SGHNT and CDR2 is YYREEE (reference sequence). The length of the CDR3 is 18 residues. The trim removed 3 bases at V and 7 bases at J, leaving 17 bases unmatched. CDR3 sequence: CASSSRLFRRGGRNEQFF. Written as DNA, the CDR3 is TGTGCCAGCAGCTCTCGGCTATTCCGGCGGGGGGGCAGAAATGAGCAGTTCTTC.

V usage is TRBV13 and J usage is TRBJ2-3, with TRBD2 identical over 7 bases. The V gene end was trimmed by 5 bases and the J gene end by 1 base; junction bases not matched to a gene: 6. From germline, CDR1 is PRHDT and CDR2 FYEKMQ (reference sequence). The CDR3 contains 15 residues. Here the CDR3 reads CASSPTSRRTDTQYF. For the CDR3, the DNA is TGTGCCAGCAGCCCGACTAGCAGACGCACAGATACGCAGTATTTT.

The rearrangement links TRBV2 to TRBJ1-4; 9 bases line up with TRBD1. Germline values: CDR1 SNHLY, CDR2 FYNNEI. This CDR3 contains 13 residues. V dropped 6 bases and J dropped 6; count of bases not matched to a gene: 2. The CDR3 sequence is CASSGTGYEKLFF. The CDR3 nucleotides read TGTGCCAGCAGCGGGACAGGGTATGAAAAACTGTTTTTT. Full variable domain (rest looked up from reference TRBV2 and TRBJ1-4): EPEVTQTPSHQVTQMGQEVILRCVPISNHLYFYWYRQILGQKVEFLVSFYNNEISEKSEIFDDQFSVERPDGSNFTLKIRSTKLEDSAMYFCASSGTGYEKLFFGSGTQLSVL.

CDR3 nucleotide sequence: TGTGCCAGCAGTTACTCGGGACACATCACCGGGGAGCTGTTTTTT. Residues: CASSYSGHITGELFF. V and J are TRBV6-5 and TRBJ2-2; TRBD1 might be the D (6 bases). The CDR3 has 15 residues. CDR1 is MNHEY and CDR2 is SVGAGI in the germline V gene. V was clipped by 0 bases and J by 4 bases, with 9 bases between them.

The CDR3 reads CASSLGATSEQETQYF. The DNA of the CDR3 is TGTGCCAGCAGCTTAGGCGCGACTAGCGAGCAAGAGACCCAGTACTTC. The rearrangement uses TRBV11-2 and TRBJ2-5, with 8 positions matching TRBD2. The junction had 6 bases not matched to a gene; V was cut back by 1 base and J by 2 bases. Germline CDR1 SGHAT, CDR2 FQNNGV. The CDR3 is made up of 16 amino acids.

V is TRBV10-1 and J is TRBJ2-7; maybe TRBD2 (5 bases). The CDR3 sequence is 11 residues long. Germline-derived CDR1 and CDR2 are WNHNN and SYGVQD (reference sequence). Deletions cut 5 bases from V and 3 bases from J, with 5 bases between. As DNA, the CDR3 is TGCGCCAGCAGTAGCGGCTACGAGCAGTACTTC. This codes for CASSSGYEQYF.

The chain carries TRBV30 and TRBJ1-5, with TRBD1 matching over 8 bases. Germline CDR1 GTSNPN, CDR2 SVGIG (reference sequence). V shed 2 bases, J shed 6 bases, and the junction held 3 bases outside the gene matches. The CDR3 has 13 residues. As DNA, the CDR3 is TGTGCCTGGAGTTCCAGGGGGCTTCAGCCCCAGCATTTT. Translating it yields CAWSSRGLQPQHF.

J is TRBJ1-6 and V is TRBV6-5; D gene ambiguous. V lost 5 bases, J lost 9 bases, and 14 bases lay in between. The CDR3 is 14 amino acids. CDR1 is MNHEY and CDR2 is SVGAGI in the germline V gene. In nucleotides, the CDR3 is TGTGCCAGCAGTATGGGCACCCGGGGTTCACCCCTCCACTTT. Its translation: CASSMGTRGSPLHF.

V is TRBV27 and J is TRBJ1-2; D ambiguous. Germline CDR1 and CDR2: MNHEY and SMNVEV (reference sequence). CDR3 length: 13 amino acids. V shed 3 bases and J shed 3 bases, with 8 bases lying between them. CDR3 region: CASSLRADYGYTF. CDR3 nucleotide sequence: TGTGCCAGCAGTTTGAGGGCGGACTATGGCTACACCTTC.

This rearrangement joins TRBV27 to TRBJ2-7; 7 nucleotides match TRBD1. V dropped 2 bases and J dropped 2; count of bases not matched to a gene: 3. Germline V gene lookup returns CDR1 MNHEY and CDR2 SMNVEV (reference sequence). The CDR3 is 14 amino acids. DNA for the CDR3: TGTGCCAGCAGTTTAAACAGGGGAACCTACGAGCAGTACTTC. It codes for CASSLNRGTYEQYF.

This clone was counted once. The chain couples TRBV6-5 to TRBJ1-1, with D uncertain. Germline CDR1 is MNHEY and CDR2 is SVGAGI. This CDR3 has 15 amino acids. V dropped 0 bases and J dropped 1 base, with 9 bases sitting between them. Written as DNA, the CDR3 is TGTGCCAGCAGTTACTCTACCGCAGGGAACACTGAAGCTTTCTTT. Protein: CASSYSTAGNTEAFF.

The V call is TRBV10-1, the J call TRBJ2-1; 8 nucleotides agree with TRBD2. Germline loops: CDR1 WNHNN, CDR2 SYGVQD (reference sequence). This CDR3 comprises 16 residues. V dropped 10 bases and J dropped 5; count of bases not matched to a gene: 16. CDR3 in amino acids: CATRGAGVSGDNEQFF. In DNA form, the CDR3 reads TGCGCCACCCGGGGAGCGGGAGTTAGTGGCGACAATGAGCAGTTCTTC.

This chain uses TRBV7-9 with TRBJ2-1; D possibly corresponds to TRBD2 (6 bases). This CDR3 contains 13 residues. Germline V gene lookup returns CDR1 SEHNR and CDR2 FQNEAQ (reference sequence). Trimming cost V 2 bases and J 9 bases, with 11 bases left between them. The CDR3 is CASSLTGVGEQFF. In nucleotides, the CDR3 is TGTGCCAGCAGCTTAACGGGAGTGGGTGAGCAGTTCTTC.

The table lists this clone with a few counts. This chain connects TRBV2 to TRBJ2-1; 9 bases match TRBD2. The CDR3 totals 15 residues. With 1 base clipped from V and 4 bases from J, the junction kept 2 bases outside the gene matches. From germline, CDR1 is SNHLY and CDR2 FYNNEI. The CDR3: CASSEGLAGYNEQFF. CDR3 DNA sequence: TGTGCCAGCAGTGAAGGCCTAGCGGGATACAATGAGCAGTTCTTC. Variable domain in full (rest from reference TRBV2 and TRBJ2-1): EPEVTQTPSHQVTQMGQEVILRCVPISNHLYFYWYRQILGQKVEFLVSFYNNEISEKSEIFDDQFSVERPDGSNFTLKIRSTKLEDSAMYFCASSEGLAGYNEQFFGPGTRLTVL.

CDR3 in amino acids: CASSRDRVSEQYF. CDR3 bases: TGCGCCAGCAGCCGGGACAGGGTCAGCGAGCAGTACTTC. The chain recombines TRBV5-1 with TRBJ2-5; 9 bases fit TRBD1. The end of the DNA aligns better with TRBJ2-7, so the J call may be wrong. Germline lookup yields CDR1 SGHRS and CDR2 YFSETQ. The CDR3 is 13 amino acids.

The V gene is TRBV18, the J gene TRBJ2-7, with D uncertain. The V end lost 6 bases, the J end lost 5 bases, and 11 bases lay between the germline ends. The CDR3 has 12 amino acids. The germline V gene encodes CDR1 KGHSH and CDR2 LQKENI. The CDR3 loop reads CASSPQADEQYF. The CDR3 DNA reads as TGTGCCAGCTCCCCGCAGGCCGACGAGCAGTACTTC.

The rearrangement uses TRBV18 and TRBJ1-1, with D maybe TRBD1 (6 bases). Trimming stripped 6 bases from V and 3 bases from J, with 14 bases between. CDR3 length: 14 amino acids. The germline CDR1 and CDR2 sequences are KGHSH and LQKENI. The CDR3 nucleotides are TGTGCCAGCTCTCCCGGGACAACGGACACTGAAGCTTTCTTT. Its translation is CASSPGTTDTEAFF.

This CDR3 reads CASRPPGGNGELFF. The DNA of the CDR3 is TGTGCCAGTAGACCGCCCGGGGGGAACGGGGAGCTGTTTTTT. V gene TRBV19 combines with J gene TRBJ2-2; 7 bases line up with TRBD2. This CDR3 is built from 14 residues. CDR1 is LNHDA and CDR2 is SQIVND in the germline V gene (reference sequence). Losses at the gene ends were 6 bases for V and 7 bases for J; bases not matched to a gene: 8.

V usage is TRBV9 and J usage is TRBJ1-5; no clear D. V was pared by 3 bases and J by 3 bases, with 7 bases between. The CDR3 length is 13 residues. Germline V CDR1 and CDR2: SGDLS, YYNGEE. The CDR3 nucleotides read TGTGCCAGCAGCGCGGGGAACAATCAGCCCCAGCATTTT. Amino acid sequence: CASSAGNNQPQHF.

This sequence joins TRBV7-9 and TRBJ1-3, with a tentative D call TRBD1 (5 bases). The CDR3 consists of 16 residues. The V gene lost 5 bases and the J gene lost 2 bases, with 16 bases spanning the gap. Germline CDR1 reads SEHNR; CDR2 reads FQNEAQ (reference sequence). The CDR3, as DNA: TGTGCCAGCAGCCGAATGGGGGGGGAAGCTGGAAACACCATATATTTT. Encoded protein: CASSRMGGEAGNTIYF.

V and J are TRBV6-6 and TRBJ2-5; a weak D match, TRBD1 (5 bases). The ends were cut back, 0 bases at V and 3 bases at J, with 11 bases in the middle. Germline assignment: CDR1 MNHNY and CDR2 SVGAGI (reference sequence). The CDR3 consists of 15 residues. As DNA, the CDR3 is TGTGCCAGCAGTTACTCTACGACAGTGGAAGAGACCCAGTACTTC. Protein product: CASSYSTTVEETQYF.

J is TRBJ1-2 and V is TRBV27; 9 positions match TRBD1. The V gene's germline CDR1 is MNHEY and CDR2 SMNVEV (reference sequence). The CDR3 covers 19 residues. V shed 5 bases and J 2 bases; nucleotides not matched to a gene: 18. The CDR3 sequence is CASSPVLLTGGIINYGYTF. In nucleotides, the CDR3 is TGTGCCAGCAGTCCCGTTCTTTTAACAGGGGGCATCATAAACTATGGCTACACCTTC.

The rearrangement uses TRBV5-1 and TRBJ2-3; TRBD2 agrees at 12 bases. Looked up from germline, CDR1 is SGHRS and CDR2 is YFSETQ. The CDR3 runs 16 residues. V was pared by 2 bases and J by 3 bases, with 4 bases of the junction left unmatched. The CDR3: CASSFPLAGGTDTQYF. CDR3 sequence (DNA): TGCGCCAGCAGCTTCCCGCTAGCGGGGGGGACAGATACGCAGTATTTT.

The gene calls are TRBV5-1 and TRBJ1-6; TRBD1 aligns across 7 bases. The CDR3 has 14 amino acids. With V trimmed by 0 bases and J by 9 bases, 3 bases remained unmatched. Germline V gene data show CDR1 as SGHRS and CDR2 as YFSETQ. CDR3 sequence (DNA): TGCGCCAGCAGCTTGGAGGGGGCGGCTTCACCCCTCCACTTT. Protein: CASSLEGAASPLHF.

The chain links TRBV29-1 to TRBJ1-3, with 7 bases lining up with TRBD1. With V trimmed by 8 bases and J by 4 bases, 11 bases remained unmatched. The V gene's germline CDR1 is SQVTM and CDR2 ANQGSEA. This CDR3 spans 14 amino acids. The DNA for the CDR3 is TGCAGCTTCTCCCGGCAGGGGGGCGGAAACACCATATATTTT. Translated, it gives CSFSRQGGGNTIYF.